These 17 T cell receptor beta chains were all obtained from the same sample, sequenced in a study of blood T cell repertoires in COVID-19 (dated by TCRdb to the early 2020s). The receptor library was made with the immunoSEQ multiplex PCR assay. TCRdb re-hosts the immuneACCESS table, in-frame sequences only. Its copies lack some clones; in the studies checked, an unresolved V gene accounts for under half of them, and the cause for the rest is not known. The sample includes more than 400,000 clones, with roughly 85% observed a single time. In total, the top ten clones hold roughly 3.2% of the sample. The sample taken for sequencing was peripheral blood. The receptors come from a human donor in a cohort sampled during active COVID-19.

The sample holds one count of this clone. The chain couples TRBV3-1 (or the pseudogene TRBV3-2) to TRBJ2-3, with TRBD2 identical over 12 bases. Looked up from germline, CDR1 is LGHDT and CDR2 is YNNKEL (reference sequence). Trimming at V came to 3 bases and at J to 6 bases, leaving 4 bases not matched to a gene. The CDR3 spans 15 residues. In DNA, the CDR3 is TGTGCCAGCAGCCAGACTAGCGGGAGAGGGGATACGCAGTATTTT. It encodes CASSQTSGRGDTQYF.

CDR3 amino acids: CASSVDGGSGEKLFF. The CDR3, as DNA: TGTGCCAGCAGCGTAGATGGAGGGAGTGGTGAAAAACTGTTTTTT. This chain joins TRBV9 and TRBJ1-4; no definite D call. V lost 0 bases to trimming and J lost 7 bases, with 13 bases between them. The germline CDR1 and CDR2 sequences are SGDLS and YYNGEE. The CDR3 sequence is 15 residues long. Filled out from reference TRBV9 and TRBJ1-4, the complete variable domain reads DSGVTQTPKHLITATGQRVTLRCSPRSGDLSVYWYQQSLDQGLQFLIQYYNGEERAKGNILERFSAQQFPDLHSELNLSSLELGDSALYFCASSVDGGSGEKLFFGSGTQLSVL.

This chain joins TRBV27 and TRBJ2-3, with 8 bases matching TRBD2. The CDR3 has 16 residues. V was pared by 3 bases and J by 2 bases, with 7 bases of the junction left unmatched. Germline CDR1 is MNHEY and CDR2 is SMNVEV (reference sequence). Here the CDR3 reads CASSFDLAGFTDTQYF. The CDR3 coding sequence is TGTGCCAGCAGTTTTGATCTAGCGGGTTTCACAGATACGCAGTATTTT.

The CDR3 loop is CASSQVWATQNTGELFF. The CDR3 region has the DNA TGCGCCAGCAGCCAAGTGTGGGCGACCCAAAACACCGGGGAGCTGTTTTTT. This chain connects TRBV4-1 to TRBJ2-2, with D unclear. This CDR3 comprises 17 residues. Germline V gene sequence: CDR1 MGHRA, CDR2 YSYEKL. The V end lost 1 base, the J end lost 2 bases, and 14 bases lay between the germline ends.

V is TRBV28 and J is TRBJ1-5; D might be TRBD1 (6 bases). There are 14 residues in the CDR3. V lost 6 bases and J lost 5, with 14 bases in between. Germline-derived CDR1 and CDR2 are MDHEN and SYDVKM. DNA of the CDR3: TGTGCCAGCAGAACCGGGACAACTTATCAGCCCCAGCATTTT. Its protein is CASRTGTTYQPQHF.

The CDR3 loop is CASSSGTSASEQYF. CDR3 bases: TGTGCCAGCAGTTCCGGGACTAGCGCTTCCGAGCAGTACTTC. The chain recombines TRBV6-6 with TRBJ2-7, with 10 bases matching TRBD2. Trimming at V came to 4 bases and at J to 6 bases, leaving 6 bases not matched to a gene. The CDR3 covers 14 residues. Germline values: CDR1 MNHNY, CDR2 SVGAGI (reference sequence).

This chain joins TRBV5-4 and TRBJ2-5; D may be TRBD2 (6 bases). The CDR3 runs 18 residues. V lost 0 bases and J lost 1, with 19 bases in between. Germline V gene lookup returns CDR1 SGHNT and CDR2 YYREEE (reference sequence). The CDR3 nucleotides read TGTGCCAGCAGCTTGGAACCACGTCTGGGGGGTCGCCAAGAGACCCAGTACTTC. It specifies CASSLEPRLGGRQETQYF.

The rearrangement uses TRBV7-2 and TRBJ2-7; D uncertain. This CDR3 is 14 amino acids long. Germline CDR1 reads SGHTA; CDR2 reads FQGNSA. V was shortened by 1 base and J by 2 bases, with 9 bases between the two germline ends. CDR3 coding DNA: TGTGCCAGCAGCTTAGGGCAGTTTCCCTACGAGCAGTACTTC. As protein: CASSLGQFPYEQYF. The full variable domain, completed using reference TRBV7-2 and TRBJ2-7, is GAGVSQSPSNKVTEKGKDVELRCDPISGHTALYWYRQSLGQGLEFLIYFQGNSAPDKSGLPSDRFSAERTGGSVSTLTIQRTQQEDSAVYLCASSLGQFPYEQYFGPGTRLTVT.

In regard to this clone: The junction differs from germline at one of its ends, possibly a read error. This sequence joins TRBV5-8 and TRBJ2-5; the D is unclear. The CDR3 covers 13 residues. CDR1 and CDR2 (germline): SGHTS, YDEGEE. The CDR3 spells CASTLRYQETQYF. In DNA, the CDR3 is TGTGCCAGCACCTTGCGGTACCAAGAGACCCAGTACTTC.

The rearrangement links TRBV28 to TRBJ2-5, with a tentative D call TRBD2 (6 bases). The germline V gene encodes CDR1 MDHEN and CDR2 SYDVKM. Trimming took off 3 bases at V and 5 bases at J, with 19 bases between the two ends. The CDR3 loop spans 16 amino acids. In DNA, the CDR3 is TGTGCCAGCAGTTTCTCCGGACTGGGAGGACGGGAGACCCAGTACTTC. Translation gives CASSFSGLGGRETQYF. The full variable domain, rest sourced from reference TRBV28 and TRBJ2-5, is DVKVTQSSRYLVKRTGEKVFLECVQDMDHENMFWYRQDPGLGLRLIYFSYDVKMKEKGDIPEGYSVSREKKERFSLILESASTNQTSMYLCASSFSGLGGRETQYFGPGTRLLVL.

As DNA, the CDR3 is TGTGCCAGCAGTCCCACCTCTAGTGGGGCCAACGTCCTGACTTTC. As protein: CASSPTSSGANVLTF. This sequence joins TRBV2 and TRBJ2-6; D unclear. CDR1 SNHLY and CDR2 FYNNEI come from the germline V gene. The CDR3 is made up of 15 amino acids. V lost 5 bases, J lost 3 bases, and 11 bases lay in between.

This chain links TRBV19 with TRBJ2-6, with 7 bases aligning to TRBD1. V dropped 3 bases and J dropped 2; count of bases not matched to a gene: 13. The CDR3 is 19 amino acids. CDR1 and CDR2 from the germline V gene are LNHDA and SQIVND (reference sequence). CDR3 protein: CASSIYRDSPSAGANVLTF. CDR3 nucleotides: TGTGCCAGTAGTATTTATAGGGACAGCCCCTCGGCTGGGGCCAACGTCCTGACTTTC.

The chain employs TRBV7-8 and TRBJ1-2; tentatively, D is TRBD1 (5 bases). Trimming took off 2 bases at V and 8 bases at J, with 18 bases between the two ends. This CDR3 has 15 amino acids. Germline V gene data show CDR1 as SGHVS and CDR2 as FQNEAQ. The CDR3, as DNA: TGTGCCAGCAGCTTATGGGGGGGGACTGTAGACGGCTACACCTTC. Residues: CASSLWGGTVDGYTF.

This rearrangement joins TRBV5-6 to TRBJ1-2, with D perhaps TRBD1 (5 bases). The V gene's germline CDR1 is SGHDT and CDR2 YYEEEE. V dropped 4 bases and J dropped 6 bases, with 16 bases sitting between them. This CDR3 comprises 14 residues. The CDR3 DNA reads as TGTGCCAGCAGCGCCCCCAGGGTTGAAGATGGCTACACCTTC. Amino acid sequence: CASSAPRVEDGYTF.

This rearrangement joins TRBV19 to TRBJ1-2; 7 nucleotides agree with TRBD1. Germline lookup yields CDR1 LNHDA and CDR2 SQIVND (reference sequence). The CDR3 has 13 residues. Trimming cost V 6 bases and J 8 bases; bases outside gene matches: 9. The CDR3 coding sequence is TGTGCCAGTAGATTGACAGGGATAGAGGGCTACACCTTC. Its translation: CASRLTGIEGYTF.

This clone was counted only a few times. The rearrangement links TRBV4-1 to TRBJ2-3; 8 bases align to TRBD2. V lost 5 bases to trimming and J lost 3 bases; unmatched junction nucleotides: 10. The CDR3 has 16 amino acids. CDR1 is MGHRA, CDR2 YSYEKL, per germline. CDR3 sequence: CASSLGAGAITDTQYF. The CDR3 DNA reads as TGCGCCAGCAGCTTGGGAGCGGGAGCCATTACAGATACGCAGTATTTT.

The J gene is TRBJ2-7, the V gene TRBV5-4; tentatively, D is TRBD2 (5 bases). There are 16 residues in the CDR3. Germline V gene data show CDR1 as SGHNT and CDR2 as YYREEE (reference sequence). V was trimmed by 0 bases and J by 2 bases, leaving 15 bases between them. CDR3 DNA sequence: TGTGCCAGCAGCTTGGATCCCGGGGTTGGTACCTACGAGCAGTACTTC. It codes for CASSLDPGVGTYEQYF.